This T cell receptor beta chain was sequenced in a study of cytomegalovirus exposure and HLA in healthy donors. PCR used 60 Vbeta primers and 13 Jbeta primers. Sequencing was performed with immunoSEQ multiplex PCR; in TCRdb, only in-frame clones are kept and a portion is missing. The sample shows 140,000 or so clones, 75% to 90% of them seen only once. The source material was PBMCs. This sequence was found in a female donor in good health and CMV-seronegative.

Written as DNA, the CDR3 is TGTGCCAGCAGCGTAGGGGGGGGCGAGAATCAGCCCCAGCATTTT. Translation: CASSVGGGENQPQHF. This chain connects TRBV9 to TRBJ1-5, with a tentative D call TRBD1 (6 bases). Trimming pared 0 bases from V and 4 bases from J, leaving 11 bases between. This CDR3 is 15 amino acids long. CDR1 and CDR2 (germline): SGDLS, YYNGEE.